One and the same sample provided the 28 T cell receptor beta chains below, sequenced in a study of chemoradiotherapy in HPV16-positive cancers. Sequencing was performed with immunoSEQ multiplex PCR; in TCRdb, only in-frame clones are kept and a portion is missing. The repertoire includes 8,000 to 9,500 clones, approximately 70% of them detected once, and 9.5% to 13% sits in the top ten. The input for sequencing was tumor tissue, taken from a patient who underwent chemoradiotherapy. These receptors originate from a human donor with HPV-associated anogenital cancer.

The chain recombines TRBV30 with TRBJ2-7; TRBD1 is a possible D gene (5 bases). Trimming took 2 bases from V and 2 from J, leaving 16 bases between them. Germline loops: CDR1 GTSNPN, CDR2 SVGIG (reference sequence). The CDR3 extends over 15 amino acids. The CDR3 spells CAWSQGQDGAYEQYF. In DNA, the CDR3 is TGTGCCTGGAGTCAGGGTCAGGATGGGGCCTACGAGCAGTACTTC.

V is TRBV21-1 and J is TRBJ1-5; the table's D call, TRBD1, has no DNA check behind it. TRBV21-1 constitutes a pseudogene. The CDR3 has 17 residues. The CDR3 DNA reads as TGTGCCAGCAGCATATGGGGGAAGGGGGATTACAATCAGCCCCAGCATTTT. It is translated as CASSIWGKGDYNQPQHF.

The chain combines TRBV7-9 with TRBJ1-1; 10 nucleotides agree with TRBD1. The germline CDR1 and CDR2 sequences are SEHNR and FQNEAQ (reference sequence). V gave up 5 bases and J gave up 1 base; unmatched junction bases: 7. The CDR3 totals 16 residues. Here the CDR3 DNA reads TGTGCCAGCAGCCTCTGGACAGGGGGGGGGAACACTGAAGCTTTCTTT. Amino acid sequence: CASSLWTGGGNTEAFF. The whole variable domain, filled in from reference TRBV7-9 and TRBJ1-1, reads DTGVSQNPRHKITKRGQNVTFRCDPISEHNRLYWYRQTLGQGPEFLTYFQNEAQLEKSRLLSDRFSAERPKGSFSTLEIQRTEQGDSAMYLCASSLWTGGGNTEAFFGQGTRLTVV.

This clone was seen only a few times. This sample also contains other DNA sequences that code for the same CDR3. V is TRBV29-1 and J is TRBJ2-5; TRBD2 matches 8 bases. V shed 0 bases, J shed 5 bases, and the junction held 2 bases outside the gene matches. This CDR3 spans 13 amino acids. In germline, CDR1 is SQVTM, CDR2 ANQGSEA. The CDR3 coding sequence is TGCAGCGTTGAAGAGGGCGGGGGGGAGACCCAGTACTTC. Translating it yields CSVEEGGGETQYF. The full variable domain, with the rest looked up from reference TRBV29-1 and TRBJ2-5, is SAVISQKPSRDICQRGTSLTIQCQVDSQVTMMFWYRQQPGQSLTLIATANQGSEATYESGFVIDKFPISRPNLTFSTLTVSNMSPEDSSIYLCSVEEGGGETQYFGPGTRLLVL.

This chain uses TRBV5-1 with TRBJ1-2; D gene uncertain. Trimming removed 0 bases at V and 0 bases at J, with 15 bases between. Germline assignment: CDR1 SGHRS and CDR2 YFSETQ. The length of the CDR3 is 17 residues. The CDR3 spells CASSLGPSSAANYGYTF. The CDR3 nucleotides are TGCGCCAGCAGCTTGGGCCCATCGTCAGCTGCTAACTATGGCTACACCTTC.

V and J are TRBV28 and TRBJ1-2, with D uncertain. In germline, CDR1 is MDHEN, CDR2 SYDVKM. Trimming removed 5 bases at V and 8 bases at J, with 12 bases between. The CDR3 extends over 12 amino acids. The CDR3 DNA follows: TGTGCCAGCAGTGCGGGTGACCCGGGCTACACCTTC. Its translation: CASSAGDPGYTF.

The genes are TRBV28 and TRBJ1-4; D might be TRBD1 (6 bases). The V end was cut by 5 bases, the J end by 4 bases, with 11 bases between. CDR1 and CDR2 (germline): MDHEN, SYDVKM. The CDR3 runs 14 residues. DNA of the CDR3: TGTGCCAGCAGTGGGGGGGCAAATAATGAAAAACTGTTTTTT. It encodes CASSGGANNEKLFF.

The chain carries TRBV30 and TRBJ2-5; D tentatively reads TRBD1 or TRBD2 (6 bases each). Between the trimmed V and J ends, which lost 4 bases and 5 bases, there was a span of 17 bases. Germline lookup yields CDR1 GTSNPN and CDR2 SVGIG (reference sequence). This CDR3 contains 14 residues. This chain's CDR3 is CAWMEWGAGETQYF. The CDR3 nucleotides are TGTGCCTGGATGGAATGGGGGGCGGGGGAGACCCAGTACTTC.

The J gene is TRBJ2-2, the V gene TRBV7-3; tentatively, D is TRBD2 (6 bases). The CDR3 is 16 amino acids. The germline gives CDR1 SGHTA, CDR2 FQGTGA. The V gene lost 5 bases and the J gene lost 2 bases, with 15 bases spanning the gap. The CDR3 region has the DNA TGTGCCAGCAGCCGTATCGACGGGAGAAACACCGGGGAGCTGTTTTTT. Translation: CASSRIDGRNTGELFF.

Here the CDR3 reads CASNGGAKNIQYF. CDR3 DNA sequence: TGTGCCAGCAACGGGGGGGCCAAAAACATTCAGTACTTC. J is TRBJ2-4 and V is TRBV28; 7 bases match TRBD2. V was pared by 7 bases and J by 1 base, with 1 base of the junction left unmatched. This CDR3 has 13 amino acids. Per the germline V gene, CDR1 is MDHEN and CDR2 is SYDVKM.

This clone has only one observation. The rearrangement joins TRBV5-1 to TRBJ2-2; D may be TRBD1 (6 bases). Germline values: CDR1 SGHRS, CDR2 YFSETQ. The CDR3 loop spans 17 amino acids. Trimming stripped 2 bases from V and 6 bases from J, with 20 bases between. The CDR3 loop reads CASSLGQLGISAGELFF. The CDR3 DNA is TGCGCCAGCAGCTTAGGACAGCTAGGTATATCGGCCGGGGAGCTGTTTTTT.

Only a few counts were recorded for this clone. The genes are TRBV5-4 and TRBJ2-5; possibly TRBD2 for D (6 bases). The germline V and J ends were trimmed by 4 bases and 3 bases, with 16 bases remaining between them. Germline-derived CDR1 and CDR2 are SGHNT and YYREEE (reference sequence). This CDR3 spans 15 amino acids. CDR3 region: CASSRPGDEEETQYF. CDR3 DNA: TGTGCCAGCAGCCGACCGGGAGACGAGGAAGAGACCCAGTACTTC.

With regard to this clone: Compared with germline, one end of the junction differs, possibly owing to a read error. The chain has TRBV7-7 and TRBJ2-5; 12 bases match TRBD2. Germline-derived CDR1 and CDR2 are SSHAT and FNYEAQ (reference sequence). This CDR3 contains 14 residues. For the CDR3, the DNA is TGTGCCAGCAGCCTAGCGGGGGGGAAAGAGACCCAGTACTTC. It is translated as CASSLAGGKETQYF.

CDR3 nucleotides: TGTGCCAGCAGCTCGGGGACAGGAGCGGGGACAGATACGCAGTATTTT. Residues: CASSSGTGAGTDTQYF. The chain recombines TRBV7-3 with TRBJ2-3; possibly TRBD1 for D (8 bases). Germline loops: CDR1 SGHTA, CDR2 FQGTGA. This CDR3 has 16 residues. V was cut by 4 bases and J by 3 bases, with 17 bases left in between.

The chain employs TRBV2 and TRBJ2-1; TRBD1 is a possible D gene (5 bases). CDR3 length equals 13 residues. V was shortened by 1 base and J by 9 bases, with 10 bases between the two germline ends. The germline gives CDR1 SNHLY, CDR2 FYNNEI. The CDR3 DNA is TGTGCCAGCAGTGAAGAAGGGGCCGGTGAGCAGTTCTTC. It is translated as CASSEEGAGEQFF.

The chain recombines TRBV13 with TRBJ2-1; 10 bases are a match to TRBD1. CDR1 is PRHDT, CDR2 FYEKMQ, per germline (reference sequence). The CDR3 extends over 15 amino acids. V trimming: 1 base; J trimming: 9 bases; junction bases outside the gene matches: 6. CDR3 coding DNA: TGTGCCAGCAGCTTAGAGGACAGGGGGGTGGGTGAGCAGTTCTTC. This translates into CASSLEDRGVGEQFF.

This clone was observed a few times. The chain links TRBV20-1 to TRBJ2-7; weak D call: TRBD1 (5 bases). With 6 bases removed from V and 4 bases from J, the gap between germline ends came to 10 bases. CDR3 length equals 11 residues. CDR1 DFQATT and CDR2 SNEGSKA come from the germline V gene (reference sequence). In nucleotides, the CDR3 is TGCAGTGCAAAACAGGCATACGAGCAGTACTTC. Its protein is CSAKQAYEQYF.

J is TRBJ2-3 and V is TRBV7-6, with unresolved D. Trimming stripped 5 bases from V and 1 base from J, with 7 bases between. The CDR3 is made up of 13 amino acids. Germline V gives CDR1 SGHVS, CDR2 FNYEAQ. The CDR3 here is CASSPARTDTQYF. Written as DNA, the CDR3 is TGTGCCAGCAGCCCCGCCCGCACAGATACGCAGTATTTT.

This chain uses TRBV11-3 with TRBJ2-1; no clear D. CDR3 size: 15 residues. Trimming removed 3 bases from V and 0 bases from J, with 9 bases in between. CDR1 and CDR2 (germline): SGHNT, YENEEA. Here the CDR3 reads CASSLRLSSYNEQFF. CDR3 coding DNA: TGTGCCAGCAGCTTGCGACTTAGCTCCTACAATGAGCAGTTCTTC.

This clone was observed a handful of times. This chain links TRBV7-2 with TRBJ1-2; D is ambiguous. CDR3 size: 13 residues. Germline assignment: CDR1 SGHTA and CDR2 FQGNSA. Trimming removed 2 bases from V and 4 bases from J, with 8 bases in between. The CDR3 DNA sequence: TGTGCCAGCAGCTTAAACTTCGCCTATGGCTACACCTTC. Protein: CASSLNFAYGYTF. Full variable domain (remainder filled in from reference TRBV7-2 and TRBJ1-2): GAGVSQSPSNKVTEKGKDVELRCDPISGHTALYWYRQSLGQGLEFLIYFQGNSAPDKSGLPSDRFSAERTGGSVSTLTIQRTQQEDSAVYLCASSLNFAYGYTFGSGTRLTVV.

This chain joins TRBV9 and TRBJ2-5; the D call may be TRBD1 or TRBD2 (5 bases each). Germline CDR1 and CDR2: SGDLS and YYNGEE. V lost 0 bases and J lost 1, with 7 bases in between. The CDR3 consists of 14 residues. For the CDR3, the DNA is TGTGCCAGCAGCGTAGCGGGGACCCAAGAGACCCAGTACTTC. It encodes CASSVAGTQETQYF.

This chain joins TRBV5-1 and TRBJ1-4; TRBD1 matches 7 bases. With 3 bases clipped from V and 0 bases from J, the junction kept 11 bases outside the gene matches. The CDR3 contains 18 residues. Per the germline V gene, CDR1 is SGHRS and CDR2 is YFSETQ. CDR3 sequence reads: CASSSKQGQAATNEKLFF. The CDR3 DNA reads TGCGCCAGCAGCTCTAAACAAGGACAGGCTGCAACTAATGAAAAACTGTTTTTT. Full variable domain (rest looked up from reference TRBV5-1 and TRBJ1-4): KAGVTQTPRYLIKTRGQQVTLSCSPISGHRSVSWYQQTPGQGLQFLFEYFSETQRNKGNFPGRFSGRQFSNSRSEMNVSTLELGDSALYLCASSSKQGQAATNEKLFFGSGTQLSVL.

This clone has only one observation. For the CDR3, the DNA is TGTGCCAGCAGCCAAGAGAGGACTAATAAAAACATTCAGTACTTC. Translated: CASSQERTNKNIQYF. The chain employs TRBV4-2 and TRBJ2-4; D is perhaps TRBD2 (6 bases). V was pared by 0 bases and J by 4 bases, with 10 bases between. The CDR3 runs to 15 residues. The V gene's germline CDR1 is LGHNA and CDR2 YNFKEQ.

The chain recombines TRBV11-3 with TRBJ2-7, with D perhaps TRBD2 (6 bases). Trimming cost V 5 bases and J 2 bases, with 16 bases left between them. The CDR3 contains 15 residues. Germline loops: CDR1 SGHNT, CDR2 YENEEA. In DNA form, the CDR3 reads TGTGCCAGCAGCCCAATGGCCGGGGGAACCTACGAGCAGTACTTC. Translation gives CASSPMAGGTYEQYF.

CDR3: CASSLGAGEGKTQYF. CDR3 bases: TGTGCCAGCAGCTTAGGAGCGGGGGAAGGAAAGACCCAGTACTTC. The chain couples TRBV11-2 to TRBJ2-5; 8 bases fit TRBD2. The germline V gene encodes CDR1 SGHAT and CDR2 FQNNGV. The V gene end was trimmed by 1 base and the J gene end by 6 bases; junction bases not matched to a gene: 7. This CDR3 is 15 amino acids long.

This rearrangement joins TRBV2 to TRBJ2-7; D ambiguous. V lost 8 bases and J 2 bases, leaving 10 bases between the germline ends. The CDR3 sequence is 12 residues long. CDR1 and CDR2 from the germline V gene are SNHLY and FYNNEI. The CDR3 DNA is TGTGCCAGCTGCTCCGAGGCCTACGAGCAGTACTTC. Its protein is CASCSEAYEQYF.

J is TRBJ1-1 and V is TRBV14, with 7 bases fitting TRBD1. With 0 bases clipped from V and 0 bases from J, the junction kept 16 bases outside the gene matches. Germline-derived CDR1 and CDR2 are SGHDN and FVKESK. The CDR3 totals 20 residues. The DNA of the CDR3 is TGTGCCAGCAGCCAAGATTTGGGCAGGGGGTTTCCCTTCATGAACACTGAAGCTTTCTTT. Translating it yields CASSQDLGRGFPFMNTEAFF.

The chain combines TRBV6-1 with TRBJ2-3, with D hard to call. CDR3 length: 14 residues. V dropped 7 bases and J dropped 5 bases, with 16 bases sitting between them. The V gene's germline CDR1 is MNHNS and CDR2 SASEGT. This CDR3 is CASNRLLGRDTQYF. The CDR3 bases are TGTGCCAGCAATAGGCTACTCGGTCGAGATACGCAGTATTTT.